These 30 T cell receptor beta chains came from one sample sequenced in a study of identical twins. TCRdb itself ran the 5' RACE reads through MiXCR, one entry per CDR3 protein. This sample carries about 520,000 distinct CDR3 sequences, approximately 22% of them seen once, and the ten largest clones take around 0.9%. A further study also used this sample, focusing on T cells expressing NK-cell markers.

The sequenced sample consisted of CD4+ T cells sorted from blood. All receptors derive from a woman aged 18-29 years in good health.

The genes are TRBV6-5 and TRBJ2-7; 7 nucleotides match TRBD1. The CDR3 loop spans 14 amino acids. CDR1 and CDR2 (germline): MNHEY, SVGAGI. J lost 6 bases, V lost 2 bases, and 7 bases had no gene match. CDR3 protein: CASSYAYRGAEQYF. The CDR3 nucleotides read TGTGCCAGCAGTTACGCCTACAGGGGAGCCGAGCAGTACTTC.

The V call is TRBV5-1, the J call TRBJ2-3; D is possibly TRBD2 (6 bases). The CDR3 is 13 residues long. Germline values: CDR1 SGHRS, CDR2 YFSETQ. With 1 base removed from V and 8 bases from J, the gap between germline ends came to 11 bases. Here the CDR3 reads CASSLSREVTQYF. The CDR3 DNA follows: TGCGCCAGCAGCTTGTCAAGGGAGGTTACGCAGTATTTT.

V usage is TRBV29-1 and J usage is TRBJ2-5; 7 positions agree with TRBD2. The germline gives CDR1 SQVTM, CDR2 ANQGSEA. The CDR3 is 15 amino acids. The ends lost 5 bases at V and 4 bases at J; junction bases unmatched: 13. CDR3 sequence: CSVSPNGGYIETQYF. The CDR3 DNA reads as TGCAGCGTTTCCCCGAACGGGGGGTACATAGAGACCCAGTACTTC.

The chain is built from TRBV20-1 and TRBJ2-7, with 7 bases matching TRBD1. V was pared by 5 bases and J by 2 bases, with 6 bases of the junction left unmatched. This CDR3 comprises 13 residues. Germline lookup yields CDR1 DFQATT and CDR2 SNEGSKA (reference sequence). The CDR3 region is CSAGRQGAYEQYF. As DNA, the CDR3 is TGCAGTGCTGGGCGGCAGGGGGCCTACGAGCAGTACTTC.

This clonotype was observed a single time. The rearrangement links TRBV20-1 to TRBJ1-2; D is possibly TRBD1 (6 bases). Germline V gene lookup returns CDR1 DFQATT and CDR2 SNEGSKA (reference sequence). Trimming cost V 7 bases and J 5 bases, with 17 bases left between them. The CDR3 sequence is 13 residues long. The CDR3 loop reads CSVSNQGSYGYTF. The DNA for the CDR3 is TGCAGTGTCTCGAATCAGGGGAGTTATGGCTACACCTTC.

This clonotype has just a few counts. V and J are TRBV27 and TRBJ2-3; D is perhaps TRBD2 (6 bases). This CDR3 has 15 amino acids. V gave up 2 bases and J gave up 9 bases, with 18 bases separating them. Germline loops: CDR1 MNHEY, CDR2 SMNVEV (reference sequence). As DNA, the CDR3 is TGTGCCAGCAGTTTAGGGAACTCCCGGGACTCAACGCAGTATTTT. Translated, it gives CASSLGNSRDSTQYF.

The chain recombines TRBV29-1 with TRBJ2-5, with 7 bases lining up with TRBD1. Germline CDR1 SQVTM, CDR2 ANQGSEA. V shed 7 bases and J 2 bases; nucleotides not matched to a gene: 4. This CDR3 spans 12 amino acids. The CDR3 region is CSDPGQQETQYF. The CDR3 DNA reads TGCAGCGATCCGGGACAGCAAGAGACCCAGTACTTC.

A few counts support this clonotype. The chain links TRBV7-8 to TRBJ2-1, with a weak D call TRBD2 (6 bases). CDR3 size: 15 residues. Germline loops: CDR1 SGHVS, CDR2 FQNEAQ. The V and J ends lost 5 bases and 2 bases respectively, with 13 bases between them. CDR3 DNA sequence: TGTGCCAGCAGCCAGGCCTGGACTACCTACAATGAGCAGTTCTTC. Translating it yields CASSQAWTTYNEQFF.

This clonotype occurred a few times. The chain combines TRBV20-1 with TRBJ2-1; TRBD1 is a possible D gene (5 bases). The CDR3 loop spans 13 amino acids. Germline V gene sequence: CDR1 DFQATT, CDR2 SNEGSKA (reference sequence). V was cut by 2 bases and J by 3 bases, with 8 bases left in between. The CDR3 DNA is TGCAGTGCTAGACTAGGACACTACAATGAGCAGTTCTTC. Translating it yields CSARLGHYNEQFF.

The chain is built from TRBV19 and TRBJ2-2, with D perhaps given as TRBD1 or TRBD2 (5 bases each). Germline CDR1 is LNHDA and CDR2 is SQIVND (reference sequence). CDR3 length: 14 residues. The chain's CDR3 is CAVFSGRNTGELFF. The CDR3, as DNA: TGTGCGGTTTTTTCGGGGCGGAACACCGGGGAGCTGTTTTTT.

The V and J genes are TRBV20-1 and TRBJ2-5; possibly TRBD2 for D (6 bases). CDR1 and CDR2 (germline): DFQATT, SNEGSKA (reference sequence). The CDR3 is 12 residues long. V was cut by 0 bases and J by 7 bases, with 9 bases left in between. The CDR3 bases are TGCAGTGCTAGAGATACGGGACTGACCCAGTACTTC. Its protein is CSARDTGLTQYF.

The gene calls are TRBV12-3 or TRBV12-4 and TRBJ1-1; D is unresolved. The CDR3 loop spans 12 amino acids. V lost 6 bases and J lost 9, with 14 bases in between. The CDR3 region has the DNA TGTGCCAGCAGGGAGGCGGCACGTAAAGCTTTCTTT. Protein: CASREAARKAFF.

The rearrangement uses TRBV18 and TRBJ2-1, with 7 bases identical to TRBD1. The CDR3 runs 13 residues. CDR1 and CDR2 (germline): KGHSH, LQKENI. The J segment lost 7 bases and the V segment lost 3 bases, leaving 3 bases of the junction unmatched. The CDR3 DNA sequence: TGTGCCAGCTCACCGGGACAGTTGAATGAGCAGTTCTTC. Translation gives CASSPGQLNEQFF.

In its sample, this clonotype was seen a few times. This chain uses TRBV7-9 with TRBJ1-3; D gene unclear. The CDR3 extends over 12 amino acids. V shed 5 bases and J shed 4 bases, with 6 bases lying between them. Germline CDR1 is SEHNR and CDR2 is FQNEAQ (reference sequence). The CDR3 DNA sequence: TGTGCCAGCAGCCCCGCCGGAAACACCATATATTTT. Its translation is CASSPAGNTIYF.

This chain joins TRBV25-1 and TRBJ2-7; no firm D call. With 4 bases removed from V and 4 bases from J, the gap between germline ends came to 5 bases. Germline V gene lookup returns CDR1 MGHDK and CDR2 SYGVNS. The CDR3 is made up of 11 amino acids. The CDR3 here is CASSAVYEQYF. In DNA form, the CDR3 reads TGTGCCAGCAGTGCCGTATACGAGCAGTACTTC.

The chain couples TRBV15 to TRBJ2-1, with D uncertain. The CDR3 has 13 residues. With 0 bases removed from V and 7 bases from J, the gap between germline ends came to 7 bases. Per germline, CDR1 LNHNV and CDR2 YYDKDF (reference sequence). This CDR3 reads CATSRDPQNEQFF. The CDR3 DNA is TGTGCCACCAGCAGAGATCCCCAGAATGAGCAGTTCTTC.

The chain employs TRBV5-6 and TRBJ2-1; the match to TRBD2 covers 10 bases. Germline V gene sequence: CDR1 SGHDT, CDR2 YYEEEE. Trimming took 0 bases from V and 9 from J; bases not matched to a gene: 15. CDR3 size: 18 residues. The CDR3 nucleotides read TGTGCCAGCAGCTTGGGGTCTAGCGGGAGTCTTTTTACGCTTGAGCAGTTCTTC. It yields the protein CASSLGSSGSLFTLEQFF.

The sample holds many counts of this clonotype. The chain is built from TRBV12-3 or TRBV12-4 and TRBJ1-3; D remains ambiguous. CDR3 length: 13 residues. V was clipped by 6 bases and J by 3 bases, with 9 bases between them. DNA of the CDR3: TGTGCCAGCAGGCTCGGAGTTGGAAACACCATATATTTT. It specifies CASRLGVGNTIYF.

The V gene is TRBV2, the J gene TRBJ2-5; perhaps TRBD2 as D (6 bases). CDR3 size: 12 residues. CDR1 is SNHLY and CDR2 is FYNNEI in the germline V gene. Deletions cut 7 bases from V and 9 bases from J, with 15 bases between. This CDR3 is CASIRRGEAQYF. The CDR3 bases are TGTGCCAGCATCCGAAGAGGGGAGGCCCAGTACTTC.

This clonotype came up many times. This sequence joins TRBV6-1 and TRBJ1-4; 8 positions agree with TRBD1. This CDR3 is 16 amino acids long. Trimming removed 6 bases from V and 0 bases from J; junction bases left unmatched: 6. Germline loops: CDR1 MNHNS, CDR2 SASEGT. The CDR3 sequence: CASSPGQDTTNEKLFF. The CDR3 DNA follows: TGTGCCAGCAGCCCGGGACAGGACACAACTAATGAAAAACTGTTTTTT.

Only a few counts were recorded for this clonotype. The chain has TRBV7-2 and TRBJ2-1, with TRBD2 identical over 7 bases. The V gene end was trimmed by 3 bases and the J gene end by 5 bases; junction bases not matched to a gene: 4. There are 14 residues in the CDR3. The germline V gene encodes CDR1 SGHTA and CDR2 FQGNSA. The CDR3, as DNA: TGTGCCAGCAGCTTCCGGACTAGTAACAATGAGCAGTTCTTC. Residues: CASSFRTSNNEQFF.

The CDR3 DNA follows: TGCAGTGCTACTCCGGGACTAGCGACCGAGCAGTACTTC. Translation: CSATPGLATEQYF. V usage is TRBV20-1 and J usage is TRBJ2-7, with 10 nucleotides matching TRBD2. The V and J ends lost 4 bases and 6 bases, in that order; junction bases with no gene match: 6. The CDR3 contains 13 residues. Germline-derived CDR1 and CDR2 are DFQATT and SNEGSKA (reference sequence).

The chain has TRBV5-1 and TRBJ2-6; TRBD1 aligns across 7 bases. V gave up 3 bases and J gave up 4 bases; unmatched junction bases: 10. This CDR3 comprises 17 residues. The germline gives CDR1 SGHRS, CDR2 YFSETQ. This CDR3 is CASSWGRTGAGANVLTF. The DNA of the CDR3 is TGCGCCAGCAGCTGGGGGAGAACAGGGGCCGGGGCCAACGTCCTGACTTTC.

There are a few counts of this clonotype. V and J are TRBV7-2 and TRBJ1-2; D may be TRBD1 (5 bases). The V end lost 2 bases, the J end lost 8 bases, and 18 bases lay between the germline ends. The CDR3 totals 15 residues. Germline V gives CDR1 SGHTA, CDR2 FQGNSA. In nucleotides, the CDR3 is TGTGCCAGCAGCTTACAGTCAGGGAGGGAAGACGGCTACACCTTC. The encoded protein is CASSLQSGREDGYTF.

V usage is TRBV6-1 and J usage is TRBJ2-1; TRBD2 matches 12 bases. The junction had 10 bases not matched to a gene; V was cut back by 6 bases and J by 4 bases. CDR1 and CDR2 (germline): MNHNS, SASEGT. The CDR3 is 17 residues long. The CDR3 DNA reads TGTGCCAGCAGCCGACTGTCAACTAGCGGGAGGTACAATGAGCAGTTCTTC. It specifies CASSRLSTSGRYNEQFF.

This clonotype was found many times. V usage is TRBV3-1 and J usage is TRBJ2-7; D remains unclear. This CDR3 comprises 13 residues. V lost 3 bases to trimming and J lost 10 bases, with 16 bases between them. Germline values: CDR1 LGHDT, CDR2 YNNKEL (reference sequence). CDR3 sequence: CASSQSRAARQYF. CDR3 bases: TGTGCCAGCAGCCAGTCGCGAGCAGCGAGACAGTACTTC.

This clonotype was counted ten times or more. V gene TRBV5-5 combines with J gene TRBJ1-1; D call uncertain. The CDR3 is made up of 11 amino acids. Trimming stripped 4 bases from V and 3 bases from J, with 4 bases between. Germline V lookup: CDR1 SGHKS, CDR2 YYEKEE (reference sequence). The CDR3 loop is CASSRYTEAFF. The CDR3 region has the DNA TGTGCCAGCAGCCGCTACACTGAAGCTTTCTTT.

This clonotype has only one observation. The chain employs TRBV4-1 and TRBJ2-1; D gene ambiguous. With 0 bases removed from V and 10 bases from J, the gap between germline ends came to 19 bases. The CDR3 extends over 16 amino acids. Germline V gives CDR1 MGHRA, CDR2 YSYEKL. CDR3 sequence: CASSQDPYPSRWEQFF. The CDR3 nucleotides are TGCGCCAGCAGCCAAGACCCCTACCCATCACGGTGGGAGCAGTTCTTC.

The chain has TRBV20-1 and TRBJ2-5; TRBD2 aligns across 7 bases. With V trimmed by 8 bases and J by 4 bases, 4 bases remained unmatched. Germline values: CDR1 DFQATT, CDR2 SNEGSKA (reference sequence). This CDR3 is built from 11 residues. CDR3 in DNA: TGCAGTCAGCGGGGCCCAGAGACCCAGTACTTC. This translates into CSQRGPETQYF.

This clonotype was counted a single time. This chain uses TRBV7-2 with TRBJ2-1; 8 bases are shared with TRBD2. With V trimmed by 6 bases and J by 7 bases, 11 bases remained unmatched. The CDR3 has 15 amino acids. CDR1 and CDR2 (germline): SGHTA, FQGNSA. CDR3 protein: CASRGAGLGSNEQFF. Here the CDR3 DNA reads TGTGCCAGCAGGGGAGCGGGACTAGGGTCGAATGAGCAGTTCTTC. Full variable domain (outside the CDR3, taken from reference TRBV7-2 and TRBJ2-1): GAGVSQSPSNKVTEKGKDVELRCDPISGHTALYWYRQSLGQGLEFLIYFQGNSAPDKSGLPSDRFSAERTGGSVSTLTIQRTQQEDSAVYLCASRGAGLGSNEQFFGPGTRLTVL.